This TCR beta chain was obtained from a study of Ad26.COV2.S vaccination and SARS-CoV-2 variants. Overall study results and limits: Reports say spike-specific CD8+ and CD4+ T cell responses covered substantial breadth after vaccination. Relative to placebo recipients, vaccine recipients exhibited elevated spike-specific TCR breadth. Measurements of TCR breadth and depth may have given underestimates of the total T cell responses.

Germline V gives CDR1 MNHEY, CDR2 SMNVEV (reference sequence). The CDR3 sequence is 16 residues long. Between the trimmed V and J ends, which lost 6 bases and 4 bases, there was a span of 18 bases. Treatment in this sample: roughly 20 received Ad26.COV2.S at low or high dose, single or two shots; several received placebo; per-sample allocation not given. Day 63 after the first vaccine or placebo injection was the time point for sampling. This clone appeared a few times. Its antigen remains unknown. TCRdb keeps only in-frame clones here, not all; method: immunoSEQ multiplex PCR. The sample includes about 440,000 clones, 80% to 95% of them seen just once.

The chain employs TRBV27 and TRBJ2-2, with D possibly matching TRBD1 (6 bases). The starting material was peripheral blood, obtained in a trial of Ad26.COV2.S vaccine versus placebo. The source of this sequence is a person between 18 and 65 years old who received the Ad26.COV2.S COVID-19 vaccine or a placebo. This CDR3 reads CASSILQGQGTGELFF. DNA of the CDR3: TGTGCCAGCAGCATCCTCCAGGGGCAGGGCACCGGGGAGCTGTTTTTT.